The clone carrying this T cell receptor beta chain was seen only a few times. Its matching antigen is unknown. This record comes from a study of early T cells in non-severe SARS-CoV-2 infection. Study summary: The sequenced material was bulk RNA from unsorted whole blood, and its chains were unpaired. Whole-study results and caveats: Anti-spike CD8 specificities were favored by VDJdb matching, whose results missed private and CD4 specificities.

Unique molecular identifiers tagged individual cDNA molecules. From the 5' RACE reads, TCRdb called clonotypes with MiXCR, one entry per CDR3 protein. The sample holds roughly 100,000 distinct CDR3 sequences; 13% are singletons and the top ten take roughly 6.3%. V was cut by 2 bases and J by 2 bases, with 6 bases left in between. The CDR3 covers 14 residues. Germline loops: CDR1 SGHTA, CDR2 FQGNSA. Sequenced input: whole blood. This receptor was obtained from an adult who was a healthcare worker with PCR-confirmed SARS-CoV-2 infection or an uninfected control (not recorded which). The chain recombines TRBV7-2 with TRBJ2-2; D unresolved. As DNA, the CDR3 is TGTGCCAGCAGCTTATCGTCAAACACCGGGGAGCTGTTTTTT. Residues: CASSLSSNTGELFF.